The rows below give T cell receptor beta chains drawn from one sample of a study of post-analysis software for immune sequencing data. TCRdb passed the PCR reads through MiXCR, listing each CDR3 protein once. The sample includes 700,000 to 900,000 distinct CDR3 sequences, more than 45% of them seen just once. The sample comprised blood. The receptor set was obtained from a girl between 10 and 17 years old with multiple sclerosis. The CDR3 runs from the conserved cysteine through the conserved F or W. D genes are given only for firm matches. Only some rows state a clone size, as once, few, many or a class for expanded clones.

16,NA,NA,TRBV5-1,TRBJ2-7,TGCGCCAGCAGCTTGCTGGGGATCAGCAGTATTGGCGAGCAGTACTTC,CASSLLGISSIGEQYF
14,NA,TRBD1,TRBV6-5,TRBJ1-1,TGTGCCAGCAGTTACGGACAGGGGACCACTGAAGCTTTCTTT,CASSYGQGTTEAFF
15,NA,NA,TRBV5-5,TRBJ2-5,TGTGCCAGCAGCTACGTGGCAGACCAGCGGGAGACCCAGTACTTC,CASSYVADQRETQYF
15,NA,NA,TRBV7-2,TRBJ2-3,TGTGCCAGCAGCTCATGGGGCGGATTCACAGATACGCAGTATTTT,CASSSWGGFTDTQYF
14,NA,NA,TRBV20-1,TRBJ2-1,TGCAGTGCTAGTAGGTCGAATCTTCCGAATGAGCAGTTCTTC,CSASRSNLPNEQFF
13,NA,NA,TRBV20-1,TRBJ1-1,TGCAGTGCTAGAGGGGCAAGGGACACTGAAGCTTTCTTT,CSARGARDTEAFF
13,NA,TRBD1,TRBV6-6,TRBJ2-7,TGTGCCAGCAGTCAGGGGGCTTCCTACGAGCAGTACTTC,CASSQGASYEQYF
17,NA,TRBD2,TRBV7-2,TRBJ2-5,TGTGCCAGCAGCCTCTACTGGGCGGGAGCTCCCTCGGAGACCCAGTACTTC,CASSLYWAGAPSETQYF
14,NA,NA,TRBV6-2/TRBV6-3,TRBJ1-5,TGTGCCAGCAGTTACGCAGGGTGGCATCAGCCCCAGCATTTT,CASSYAGWHQPQHF
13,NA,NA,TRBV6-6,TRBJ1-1,TGTGCCAGCAGTTACCCCGGGGGACCTGAAGCTTTCTTT,CASSYPGGPEAFF
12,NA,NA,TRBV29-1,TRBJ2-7,TGCAGCGTTGGCGACAGGCTTTACGAGCAGTACTTC,CSVGDRLYEQYF
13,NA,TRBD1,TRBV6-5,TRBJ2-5,TGTGCCAGCAGTTACACCGGGACAGGGGACAAGTACTTC,CASSYTGTGDKYF
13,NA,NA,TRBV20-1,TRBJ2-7,TGCAGTGCTAGTGCCACTAGCTCCTACGAGCAGTACTTC,CSASATSSYEQYF
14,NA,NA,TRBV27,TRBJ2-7,TGTGCCAGCAGTTTACGAAGGGGGTCCTACGAGCAGTACTTC,CASSLRRGSYEQYF
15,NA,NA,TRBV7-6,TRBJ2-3,TGTGCCAGCAGCTTAGCCCCGGCCGTCACAGATACGCAGTATTTT,CASSLAPAVTDTQYF
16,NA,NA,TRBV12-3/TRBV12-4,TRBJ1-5,TGTGCCAGCAGTTCACAGGCTCTAAAGGGGAATCAGCCCCAGCATTTT,CASSSQALKGNQPQHF
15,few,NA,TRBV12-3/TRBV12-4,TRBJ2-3,TGTGCCAGCAGTTTAGTCGGGAGCCGGACAGATACGCAGTATTTT,CASSLVGSRTDTQYF
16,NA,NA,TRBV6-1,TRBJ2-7,TGTGCCACCGACTTCTGGACAGAACCCAAGGGCTACGAGCAGTACTTC,CATDFWTEPKGYEQYF
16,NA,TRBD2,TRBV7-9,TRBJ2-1,TGTGCCAGCAGCCCCCTGTCGGGAGGGCTAGGGAATGAGCAGTTCTTC,CASSPLSGGLGNEQFF
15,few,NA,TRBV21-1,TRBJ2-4,TGTGCCAGCAGCAAGGGGACAACAGCCAAAAACATTCAGTACTTC,CASSKGTTAKNIQYF
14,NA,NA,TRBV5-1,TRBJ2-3,TGCGCCAGCAGCTCCGGACCAGGCACAGATACGCAGTATTTT,CASSSGPGTDTQYF
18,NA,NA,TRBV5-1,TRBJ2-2,TGCGCCAGCAGCTCGCTCCCCAAGGGGACGACGAACACCGGGGAGCTGTTTTTT,CASSSLPKGTTNTGELFF
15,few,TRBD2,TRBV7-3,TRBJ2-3,TGTGCCAGCAGCTTAAGAGCGGGAGCGAAGGATACGCAGTATTTT,CASSLRAGAKDTQYF
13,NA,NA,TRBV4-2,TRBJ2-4,TGTGCCAGCAGCCAAAGAGGGGAGAACATTCAGTACTTC,CASSQRGENIQYF
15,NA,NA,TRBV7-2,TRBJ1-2,TGTGCCAGCAGCTTAGCCGTGGTCCAGACAGAGGGCTACACCTTC,CASSLAVVQTEGYTF
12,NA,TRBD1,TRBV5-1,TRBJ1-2,TGCGCCAGCAGCAAGGACAGGGCCGGCTACACCTTC,CASSKDRAGYTF
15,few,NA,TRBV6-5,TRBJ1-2,TGTGCCAGCAGTTACTTTCAGGGTACTAACTATGGCTACACCTTC,CASSYFQGTNYGYTF
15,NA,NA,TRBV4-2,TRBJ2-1,TGTGCCAGCAAACACGAACAAAGACCAGACAATGAGCAGTTCTTC,CASKHEQRPDNEQFF
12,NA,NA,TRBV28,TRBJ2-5,TGTGCCAGCACTCCTACCGGCGAGACCCAGTACTTC,CASTPTGETQYF
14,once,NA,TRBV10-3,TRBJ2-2,TGTGCCATCGGGGGGATGCCGAACACCGGGGAGCTGTTTTTT,CAIGGMPNTGELFF
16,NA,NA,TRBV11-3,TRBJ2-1,TGTGCCAGCAGCCTAGATCACCTGGCGGGATACAATGAGCAGTTCTTC,CASSLDHLAGYNEQFF
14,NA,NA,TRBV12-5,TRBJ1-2,TGTGCTAGTGACCGGACCCGGGGAAACTATGGCTACACCTTC,CASDRTRGNYGYTF
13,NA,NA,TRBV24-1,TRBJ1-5,TGTGCCACCAGTGATTTTAGCAATCAGCCCCAGCATTTT,CATSDFSNQPQHF
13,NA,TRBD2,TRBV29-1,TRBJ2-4,TGCAGCGTTGTAGCGGGAGGAGGTAACATTCAGTACTTC,CSVVAGGGNIQYF
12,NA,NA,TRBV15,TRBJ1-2,TGTGTCACCAGCAGAACAGGGAATGGCTACACCTTC,CVTSRTGNGYTF
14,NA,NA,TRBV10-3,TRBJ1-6,TGTGCCATCAGGGAGGGGGACGGAAATTCACCCCTCCACTTT,CAIREGDGNSPLHF
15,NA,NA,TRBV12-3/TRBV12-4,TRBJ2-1,TGTGCCAGCAGTTTAGGCGGAGCTGGGGCCAATGAGCAGTTCTTC,CASSLGGAGANEQFF
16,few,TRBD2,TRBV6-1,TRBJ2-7,TGTGCCAGCAGTGAAGCGTGGCTAGCGGTGGCCTACGAGCAGTACTTC,CASSEAWLAVAYEQYF
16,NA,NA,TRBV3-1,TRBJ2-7,TGTGCCAGCAGCCAAGATTGGGACGGATACTCCTACGAGCAGTACTTC,CASSQDWDGYSYEQYF
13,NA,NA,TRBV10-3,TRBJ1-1,TGTGCTATTACGACGGGGGTGAACACTGAAGCTTTCTTT,CAITTGVNTEAFF
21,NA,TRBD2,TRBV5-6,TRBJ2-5,TGTGCCAGCAGCGCACGGGGACGGGAGACTCTAGCGGGAGGTGTCCAAGAGACCCAGTACTTC,CASSARGRETLAGGVQETQYF
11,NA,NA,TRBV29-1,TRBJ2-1,TGCAGCGTTGCAGGGAACAATGAGCAGTTCTTC,CSVAGNNEQFF
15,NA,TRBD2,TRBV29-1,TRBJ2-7,TGCAGCGTTGAAAGAGACGGGGGGACCTCCTACGAGCAGTACTTC,CSVERDGGTSYEQYF
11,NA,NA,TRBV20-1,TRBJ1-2,TGCAGTGCCCGAGGGGTTTATGGCTACACCTTC,CSARGVYGYTF
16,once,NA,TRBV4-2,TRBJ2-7,TGTGCCAGCAGCCAAGGGGCTGACGGGAGCCCCTACGAGCAGTACTTC,CASSQGADGSPYEQYF
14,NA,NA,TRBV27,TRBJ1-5,TGTGCCAGCAGTTTGGCAGGGCTCAATCAGCCCCAGCATTTT,CASSLAGLNQPQHF
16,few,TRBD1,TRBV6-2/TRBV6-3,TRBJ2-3,TGTGCCAGCAGTTACTCTCAGGGGGCCGGCGGAGATACGCAGTATTTT,CASSYSQGAGGDTQYF
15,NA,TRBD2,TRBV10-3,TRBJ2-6,TGTGCCACCTGGGGGGGTGGAGATGGGGCCAACGTCCTGACTTTC,CATWGGGDGANVLTF
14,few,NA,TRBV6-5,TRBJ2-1,TGTGCCAGCAGACGCGAGTTCAGAGTGGATGAGCAGTTCTTC,CASRREFRVDEQFF
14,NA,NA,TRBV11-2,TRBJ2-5,TGTGCCAGCAGCTCCCGGGGGACACAAGAGACCCAGTACTTC,CASSSRGTQETQYF
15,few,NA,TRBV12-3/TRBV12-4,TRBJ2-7,TGTGCCAGCAGTCAGGGGGCTAGCGGTGCCTACGAGCAGTACTTC,CASSQGASGAYEQYF
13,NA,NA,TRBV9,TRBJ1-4,TGTGCCAGCAGCGTAGAGGACGGCGGAAAACTGTTTTTT,CASSVEDGGKLFF
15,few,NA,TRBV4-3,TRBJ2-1,TGCGCCAGCAGCCAAGACGGAAGGAGCAACAATGAGCAGTTCTTC,CASSQDGRSNNEQFF
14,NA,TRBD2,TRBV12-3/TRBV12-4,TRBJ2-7,TGTGCCAGCAGTCCACGGACTAGCGGGAGCAAGCAGTACTTC,CASSPRTSGSKQYF